This TCR beta chain was observed in a study of blood T cell repertoires in COVID-19. Turning to the study itself: Samples of COVID-19 (acute and convalescent) were obtained from the United States, Italy and Spain.

This CDR3 comprises 15 residues. V lost 4 bases and J lost 0, with 10 bases in between. Per the germline V gene, CDR1 is SGHRS and CDR2 is YFSETQ. Repertoires were generated with immunoSEQ multiplex PCR, while TCRdb's copy carries only in-frame clones and drops some. There are 300,000 to 350,000 clones in the sample; 80% to 90% occur only once, and 2.2% lies in the top ten. Sequences were obtained from PBMCs or T cells enriched from blood (not recorded which). The chain recombines TRBV5-1 with TRBJ1-4; D ambiguous. This clonotype originated in a man aged 25 to 45 who had recovered from COVID-19. The CDR3 spells CASSPLGTTNEKLFF. CDR3 DNA: TGCGCCAGCAGCCCGCTCGGGACAACTAATGAAAAACTGTTTTTT.